This TCR beta chain appears in the sequencing data of a study of cytomegalovirus exposure and HLA in healthy donors. Whole-study findings and limits: The study carried out a later analysis of TCR beta sequences. It associated about 15,000 of them with specific HLA alleles at a false discovery rate of 0.05. Clonal expansion, a later analysis showed, was greater in HLA-associated TCR beta chains than in equally common others. A prior analysis recorded that most TCR beta V segments were productive about 87% or about 30% of the time.

V gave up 6 bases and J gave up 5 bases; unmatched junction bases: 8. The CDR3 has 14 residues. Germline values: CDR1 MDHEN, CDR2 SYDVKM. The PCR used 60 Vbeta and 13 Jbeta primers. Assay used: immunoSEQ multiplex PCR; TCRdb lists only in-frame clones, some missing. The sample consists of about 150,000 clones, more than 75% of them appearing once. As regards this clone: Its target is unknown.

The TCR comes from a woman in her forties in good health and CMV-seronegative. This chain joins TRBV28 and TRBJ1-2, with TRBD1 matching 8 bases. The sequenced sample was PBMCs. CDR3 protein: CASSRGQDFYGYTF. DNA for the CDR3: TGTGCCAGCAGCCGGGGACAGGACTTTTATGGCTACACCTTC.